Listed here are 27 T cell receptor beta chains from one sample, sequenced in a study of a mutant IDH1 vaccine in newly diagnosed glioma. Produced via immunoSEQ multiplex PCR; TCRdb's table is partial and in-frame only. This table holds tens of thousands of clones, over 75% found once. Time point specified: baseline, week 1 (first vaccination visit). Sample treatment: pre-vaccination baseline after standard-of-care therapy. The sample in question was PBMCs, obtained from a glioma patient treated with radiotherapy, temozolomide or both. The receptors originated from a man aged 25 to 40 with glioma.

This CDR3 is CASTSSSGANVLTF. The CDR3 bases are TGTGCCAGCACCTCGAGCTCTGGGGCCAACGTCCTGACTTTC. The gene calls are TRBV13 and TRBJ2-6; D is uncertain. This CDR3 is built from 14 residues. V gave up 7 bases and J gave up 0 bases, with 7 bases separating them. Looked up from germline, CDR1 is PRHDT and CDR2 is FYEKMQ (reference sequence).

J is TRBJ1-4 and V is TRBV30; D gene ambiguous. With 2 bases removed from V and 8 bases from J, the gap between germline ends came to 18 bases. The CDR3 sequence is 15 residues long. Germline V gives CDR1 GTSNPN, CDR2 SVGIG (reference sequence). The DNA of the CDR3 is TGTGCCTGGAGTCGAGGAGAAGGAAGCAGCGAAAAACTGTTTTTT. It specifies CAWSRGEGSSEKLFF.

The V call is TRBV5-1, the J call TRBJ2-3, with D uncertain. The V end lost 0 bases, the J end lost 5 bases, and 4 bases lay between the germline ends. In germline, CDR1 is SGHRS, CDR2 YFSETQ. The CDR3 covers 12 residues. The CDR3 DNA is TGCGCCAGCAGCTTGGGGGGAGATACGCAGTATTTT. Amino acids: CASSLGGDTQYF.

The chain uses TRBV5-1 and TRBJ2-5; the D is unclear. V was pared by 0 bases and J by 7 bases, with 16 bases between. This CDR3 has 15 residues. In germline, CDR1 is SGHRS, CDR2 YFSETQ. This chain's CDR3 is CASSLVSGPRGTQYF. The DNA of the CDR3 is TGCGCCAGCAGCTTGGTTTCGGGTCCACGTGGGACCCAGTACTTC.

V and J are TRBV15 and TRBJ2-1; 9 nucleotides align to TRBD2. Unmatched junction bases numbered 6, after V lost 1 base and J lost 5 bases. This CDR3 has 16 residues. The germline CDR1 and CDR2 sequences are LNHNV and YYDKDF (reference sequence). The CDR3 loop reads CATSRGRREGDNEQFF. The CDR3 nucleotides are TGTGCCACCAGCAGAGGGAGGCGGGAGGGAGACAATGAGCAGTTCTTC.

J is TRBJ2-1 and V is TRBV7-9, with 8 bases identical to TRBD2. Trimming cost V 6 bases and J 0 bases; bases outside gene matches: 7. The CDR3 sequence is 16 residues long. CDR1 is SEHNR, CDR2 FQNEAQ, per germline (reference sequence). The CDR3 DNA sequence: TGTGCCAGCAGAATGGAGCGGGGGAGCTCCTACAATGAGCAGTTCTTC. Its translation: CASRMERGSSYNEQFF.

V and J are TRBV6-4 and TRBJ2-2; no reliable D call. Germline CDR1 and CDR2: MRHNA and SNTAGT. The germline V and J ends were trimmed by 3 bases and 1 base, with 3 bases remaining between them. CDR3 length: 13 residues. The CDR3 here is CASSDGNTGELFF. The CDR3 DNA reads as TGTGCCAGCAGTGATGGGAACACCGGGGAGCTGTTTTTT.

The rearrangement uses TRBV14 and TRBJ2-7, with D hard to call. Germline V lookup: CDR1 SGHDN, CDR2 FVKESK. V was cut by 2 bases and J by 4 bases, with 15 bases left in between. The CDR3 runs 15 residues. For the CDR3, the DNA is TGTGCCAGCAGCCAATCCACCGGGCCCCCATACGAGCAGTACTTC. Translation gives CASSQSTGPPYEQYF.

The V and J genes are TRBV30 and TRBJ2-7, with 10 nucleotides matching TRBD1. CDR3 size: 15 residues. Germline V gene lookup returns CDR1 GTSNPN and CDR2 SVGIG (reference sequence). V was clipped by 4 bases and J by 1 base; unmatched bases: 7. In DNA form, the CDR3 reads TGTGCCTGGAAGCGGTGGGACAGGGGATCCTACGAGCAGTACTTC. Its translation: CAWKRWDRGSYEQYF.

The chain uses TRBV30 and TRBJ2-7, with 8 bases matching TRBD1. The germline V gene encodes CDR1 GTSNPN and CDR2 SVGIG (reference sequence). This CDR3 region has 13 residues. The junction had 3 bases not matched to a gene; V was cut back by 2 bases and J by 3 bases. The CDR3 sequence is CAWSLDRGYEQYF. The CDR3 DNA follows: TGTGCCTGGAGTTTAGACAGGGGCTACGAGCAGTACTTC.

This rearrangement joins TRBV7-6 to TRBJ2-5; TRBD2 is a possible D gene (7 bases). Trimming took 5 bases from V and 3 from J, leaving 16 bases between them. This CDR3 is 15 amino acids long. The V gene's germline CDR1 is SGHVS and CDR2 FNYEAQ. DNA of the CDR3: TGTGCCAGCAGCCTCGCGGGGGCTGCAGAAGAGACCCAGTACTTC. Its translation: CASSLAGAAEETQYF. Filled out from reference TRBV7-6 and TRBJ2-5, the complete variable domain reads GAGVSQSPRYKVTKRGQDVALRCDPISGHVSLYWYRQALGQGPEFLTYFNYEAQQDKSGLPNDRFSAERPEGSISTLTIQRTEQRDSAMYRCASSLAGAAEETQYFGPGTRLLVL.

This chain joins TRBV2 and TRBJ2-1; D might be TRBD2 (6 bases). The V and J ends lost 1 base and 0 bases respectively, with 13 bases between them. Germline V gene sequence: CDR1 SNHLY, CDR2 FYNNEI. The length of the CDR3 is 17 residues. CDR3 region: CASSEGSGLSSYNEQFF. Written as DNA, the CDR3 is TGTGCCAGCAGTGAAGGCAGCGGGCTTAGCTCCTACAATGAGCAGTTCTTC. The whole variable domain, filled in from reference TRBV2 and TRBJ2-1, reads EPEVTQTPSHQVTQMGQEVILRCVPISNHLYFYWYRQILGQKVEFLVSFYNNEISEKSEIFDDQFSVERPDGSNFTLKIRSTKLEDSAMYFCASSEGSGLSSYNEQFFGPGTRLTVL.

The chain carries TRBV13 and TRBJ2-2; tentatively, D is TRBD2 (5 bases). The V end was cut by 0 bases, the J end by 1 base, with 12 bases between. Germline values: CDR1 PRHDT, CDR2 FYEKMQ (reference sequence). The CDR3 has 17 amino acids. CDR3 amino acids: CASSLGGPAENTGELFF. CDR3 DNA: TGTGCCAGCAGCTTAGGGGGTCCAGCGGAGAACACCGGGGAGCTGTTTTTT. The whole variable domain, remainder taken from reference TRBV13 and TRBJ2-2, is AAGVIQSPRHLIKEKRETATLKCYPIPRHDTVYWYQQGPGQDPQFLISFYEKMQSDKGSIPDRFSAQQFSDYHSELNMSSLELGDSALYFCASSLGGPAENTGELFFGEGSRLTVL.

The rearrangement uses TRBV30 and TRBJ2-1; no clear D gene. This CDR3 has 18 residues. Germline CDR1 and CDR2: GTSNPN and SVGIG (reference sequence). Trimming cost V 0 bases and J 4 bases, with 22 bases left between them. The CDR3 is CAWSVPPPIPIKYNEQFF. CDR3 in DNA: TGTGCCTGGAGTGTGCCACCTCCAATTCCTATAAAATACAATGAGCAGTTCTTC. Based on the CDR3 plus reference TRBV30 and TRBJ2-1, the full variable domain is SQTIHQWPATLVQPVGSPLSLECTVEGTSNPNLYWYRQAAGRGLQLLFYSVGIGQISSEVPQNLSASRPQDRQFILSSKKLLLSDSGFYLCAWSVPPPIPIKYNEQFFGPGTRLTVL.

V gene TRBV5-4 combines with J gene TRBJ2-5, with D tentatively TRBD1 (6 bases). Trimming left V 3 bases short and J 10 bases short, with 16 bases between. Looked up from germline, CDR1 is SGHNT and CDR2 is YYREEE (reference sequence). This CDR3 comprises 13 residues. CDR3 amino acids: CASSSDRPGVQYF. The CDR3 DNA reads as TGTGCCAGCAGCTCCGACAGGCCAGGTGTCCAGTACTTC. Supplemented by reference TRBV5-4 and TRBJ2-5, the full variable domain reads ETGVTQSPTHLIKTRGQQVTLRCSSQSGHNTVSWYQQALGQGPQFIFQYYREEENGRGNFPPRFSGLQFPNYSSELNVNALELDDSALYLCASSSDRPGVQYFGPGTRLLVL.

The CDR3 DNA is TGTGCCAGCAGTGAAGCGGGATCTGCGGCCTACGAGCAGTACTTC. Translated: CASSEAGSAAYEQYF. This sequence joins TRBV6-1 and TRBJ2-7; D uncertain. V lost 0 bases, J lost 2 bases, and 11 bases lay in between. The CDR3 extends over 15 amino acids. The V gene's germline CDR1 is MNHNS and CDR2 SASEGT.

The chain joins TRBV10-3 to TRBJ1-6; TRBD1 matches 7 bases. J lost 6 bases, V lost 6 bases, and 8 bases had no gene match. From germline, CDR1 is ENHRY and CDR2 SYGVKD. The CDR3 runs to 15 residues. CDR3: CAIRGTEGPNSPLHF. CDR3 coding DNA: TGTGCCATCAGGGGGACAGAAGGTCCTAATTCACCCCTCCACTTT.

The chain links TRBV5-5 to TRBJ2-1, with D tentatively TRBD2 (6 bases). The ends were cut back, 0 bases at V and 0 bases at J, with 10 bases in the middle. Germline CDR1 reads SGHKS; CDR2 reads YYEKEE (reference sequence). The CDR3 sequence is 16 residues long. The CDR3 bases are TGTGCCAGCAGCTTGGCGGGGGTAGGCTCCTACAATGAGCAGTTCTTC. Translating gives CASSLAGVGSYNEQFF.

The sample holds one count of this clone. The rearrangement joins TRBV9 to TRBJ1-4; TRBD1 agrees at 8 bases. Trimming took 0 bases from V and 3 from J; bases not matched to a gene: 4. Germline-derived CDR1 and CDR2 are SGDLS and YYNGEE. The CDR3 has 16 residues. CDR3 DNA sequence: TGTGCCAGCAGCGTAGGCAGGGGGCGGGCTAATGAAAAACTGTTTTTT. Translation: CASSVGRGRANEKLFF.

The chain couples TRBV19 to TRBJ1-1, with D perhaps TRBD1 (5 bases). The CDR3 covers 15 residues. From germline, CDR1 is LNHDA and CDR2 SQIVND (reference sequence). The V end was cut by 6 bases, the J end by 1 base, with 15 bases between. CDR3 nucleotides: TGTGCCAGTAGCCGAGGCAGGGAACCGAACACTGAAGCTTTCTTT. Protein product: CASSRGREPNTEAFF.

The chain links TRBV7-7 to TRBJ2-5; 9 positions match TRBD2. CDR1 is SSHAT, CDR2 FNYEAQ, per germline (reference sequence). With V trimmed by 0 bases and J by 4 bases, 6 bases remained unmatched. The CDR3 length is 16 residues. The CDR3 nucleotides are TGTGCCAGCAGCTTAGCGGGCGGGGGGGCTTCAGAGACCCAGTACTTC. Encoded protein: CASSLAGGGASETQYF.

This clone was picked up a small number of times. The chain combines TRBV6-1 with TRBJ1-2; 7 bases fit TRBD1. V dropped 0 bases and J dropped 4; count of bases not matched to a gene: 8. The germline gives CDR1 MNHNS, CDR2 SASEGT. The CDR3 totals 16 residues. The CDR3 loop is CASSEAQRGRSYGYTF. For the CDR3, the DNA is TGTGCCAGCAGTGAAGCGCAGAGGGGGCGCAGCTATGGCTACACCTTC.

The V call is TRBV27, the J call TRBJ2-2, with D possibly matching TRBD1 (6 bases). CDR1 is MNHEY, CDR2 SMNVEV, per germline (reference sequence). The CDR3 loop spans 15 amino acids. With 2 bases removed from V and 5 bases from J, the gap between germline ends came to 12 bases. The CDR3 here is CASSLGDRYTGELFF. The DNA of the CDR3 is TGTGCCAGCAGTTTAGGCGACAGGTATACCGGGGAGCTGTTTTTT.

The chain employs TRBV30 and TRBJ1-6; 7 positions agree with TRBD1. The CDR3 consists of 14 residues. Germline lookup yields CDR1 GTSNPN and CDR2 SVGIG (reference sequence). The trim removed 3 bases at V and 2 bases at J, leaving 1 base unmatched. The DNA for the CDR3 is TGTGCCTGGAGAGGGACAGCCTATAATTCACCCCTCCACTTT. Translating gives CAWRGTAYNSPLHF.

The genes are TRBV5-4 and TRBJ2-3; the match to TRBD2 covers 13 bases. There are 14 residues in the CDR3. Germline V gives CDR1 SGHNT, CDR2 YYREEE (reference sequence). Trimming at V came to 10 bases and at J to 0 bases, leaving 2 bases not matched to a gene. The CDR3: CAGTSGASTDTQYF. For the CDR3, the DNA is TGTGCCGGGACTAGCGGGGCAAGCACAGATACGCAGTATTTT.

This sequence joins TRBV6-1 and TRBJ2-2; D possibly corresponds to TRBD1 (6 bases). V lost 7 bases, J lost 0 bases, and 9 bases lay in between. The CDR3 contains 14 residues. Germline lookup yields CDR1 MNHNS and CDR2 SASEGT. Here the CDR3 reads CASIRTANTGELFF. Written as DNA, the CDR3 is TGTGCCAGCATCCGGACAGCGAACACCGGGGAGCTGTTTTTT.

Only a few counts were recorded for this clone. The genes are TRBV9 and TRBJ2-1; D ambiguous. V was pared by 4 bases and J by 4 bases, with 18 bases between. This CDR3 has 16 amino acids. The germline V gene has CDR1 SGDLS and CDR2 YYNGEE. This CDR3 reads CASSPRAVSLYNEQFF. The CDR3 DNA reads TGTGCCAGCAGCCCACGCGCCGTGTCCCTTTACAATGAGCAGTTCTTC.